These 24 T cell receptor beta chains share one sample of origin, sequenced in a study of cytomegalovirus exposure and HLA in healthy donors (dated by TCRdb to between 2016 and 2019). Library preparation used the immunoSEQ multiplex PCR assay. For the multiplex PCR, a mixture combining 60 forward primers for TCR Vbeta segments and 13 reverse primers for TCR Jbeta segments was used. TCRdb took over this immuneACCESS table, retaining in-frame rearrangements with V and J assigned. Such tables are incomplete; in checked studies, under half of the missing clones stem from an unresolved V gene, and the remainder is unexplained. Present in this sample are under 200,000 clones, about 82% of which were seen just once. The ten largest clones represent around 0.71% of the sample. Input material: PBMCs. These receptor sequences come from a female donor in good health and CMV-seronegative.

The genes are TRBV10-2 and TRBJ2-1; the match to TRBD2 covers 11 bases. The V gene's germline CDR1 is WSHSY and CDR2 SAAADI. The CDR3 contains 15 residues. With 8 bases clipped from V and 7 bases from J, the junction kept 10 bases outside the gene matches. The chain's CDR3 is CASCPGTSGSNEQFF. Here the CDR3 DNA reads TGCGCCAGCTGCCCCGGGACTAGCGGTTCGAATGAGCAGTTCTTC.

The V call is TRBV5-3, the J call TRBJ2-1; perhaps TRBD2 as D (7 bases). TRBV5-3 is recorded as an ORF, its role being uncertain. The CDR3 has 13 residues. Trimming pared 2 bases from V and 7 bases from J, leaving 10 bases between. CDR3 loop: CARSFRGANEQFF. Here the CDR3 DNA reads TGTGCCAGAAGCTTTCGGGGGGCGAATGAGCAGTTCTTC.

This chain uses TRBV28 with TRBJ2-7; D is perhaps TRBD2 (5 bases). V lost 5 bases to trimming and J lost 2 bases, with 13 bases between them. Germline CDR1 is MDHEN and CDR2 is SYDVKM. CDR3 size: 14 residues. The DNA for the CDR3 is TGTGCCAGCAGTGAAACTAGTGTACCCTACGAGCAGTACTTC. Residues: CASSETSVPYEQYF.

Concerning this clone: The same CDR3 also results from other DNA sequences found in this sample. V and J are TRBV11-1 and TRBJ2-7; 12 nucleotides agree with TRBD2. J gave up 1 base and V 6 bases, and 4 bases lay outside the gene matches. This CDR3 spans 15 amino acids. From germline, CDR1 is SGHAT and CDR2 FQDESV (reference sequence). This CDR3 is CASSIGTSGSYEQYF. In DNA, the CDR3 is TGTGCCAGCAGTATAGGGACTAGCGGGTCCTACGAGCAGTACTTC.

The CDR3 loop is CAISGTLTGELFF. The CDR3, as DNA: TGTGCCATCAGCGGGACTCTCACCGGGGAGCTGTTTTTT. The rearrangement uses TRBV10-3 and TRBJ2-2; weak D call: TRBD2 (6 bases). The germline V and J ends were trimmed by 6 bases and 4 bases, with 9 bases remaining between them. CDR1 is ENHRY, CDR2 SYGVKD, per germline. The CDR3 spans 13 residues.

The chain combines TRBV6-5 with TRBJ1-2; D is perhaps TRBD1 (6 bases). The V and J ends lost 6 bases and 7 bases respectively, with 18 bases between them. Germline CDR1 reads MNHEY; CDR2 reads SVGAGI. This CDR3 is 14 amino acids long. This chain's CDR3 is CASRKGVSSFGYTF. The DNA for the CDR3 is TGTGCCAGCAGAAAGGGGGTCAGCTCCTTTGGCTACACCTTC.

This sequence joins TRBV28 and TRBJ2-1; TRBD2 aligns across 12 bases. CDR3 length: 18 residues. The trim removed 5 bases at V and 7 bases at J, leaving 15 bases unmatched. Germline assignment: CDR1 MDHEN and CDR2 SYDVKM. The CDR3 spells CASSTPSGRAGIRNEQFF. The CDR3 bases are TGTGCCAGCAGTACCCCTAGCGGGAGGGCCGGAATTAGGAATGAGCAGTTCTTC.

This clone was seen more than once but under ten times. The rearrangement links TRBV6-6 to TRBJ1-2; 9 bases fit TRBD1. The CDR3 covers 12 residues. Germline V gene sequence: CDR1 MNHNY, CDR2 SVGAGI (reference sequence). J gave up 8 bases and V 5 bases, and 3 bases lay outside the gene matches. The CDR3 nucleotides read TGTGCCAGCAGTCACACAGGGGGCGGCTACACCTTC. Amino acids: CASSHTGGGYTF.

The chain uses TRBV11-2 and TRBJ1-1, with TRBD1 identical over 9 bases. V gave up 5 bases and J gave up 6 bases; unmatched junction bases: 10. Per germline, CDR1 SGHAT and CDR2 FQNNGV. This CDR3 is 15 amino acids long. Written as DNA, the CDR3 is TGTGCCAGCAGCCCGGGACAGGGTCTTCTGGCTGAAGCTTTCTTT. Its translation is CASSPGQGLLAEAFF.

V usage is TRBV5-6 and J usage is TRBJ2-1, with 8 positions matching TRBD2. The CDR3 covers 15 residues. J gave up 7 bases and V 0 bases, and 6 bases lay outside the gene matches. From germline, CDR1 is SGHDT and CDR2 YYEEEE. The CDR3 loop is CASSLGTSGRNEQFF. The CDR3 DNA reads as TGTGCCAGCAGCTTGGGAACGAGCGGGAGAAATGAGCAGTTCTTC.

This rearrangement joins TRBV21-1 to TRBJ2-5; no DNA check was done on the table's D call, TRBD2. TRBV21-1 is shown as a pseudogene. CDR3 size: 18 residues. CDR3: CASSKRGSGRTTQETQYF. The CDR3 region has the DNA TGTGCCAGCAGCAAAAGGGGTAGCGGGAGGACCACACAAGAGACCCAGTACTTC.

The genes are TRBV11-2 and TRBJ2-5, with D perhaps TRBD2 (6 bases). CDR1 and CDR2 (germline): SGHAT, FQNNGV. V lost 6 bases and J lost 5, with 10 bases in between. The CDR3 contains 12 residues. The DNA for the CDR3 is TGTGCCAGCAGGCGGGAAGGGGAGACCCAGTACTTC. This codes for CASRREGETQYF.

This clone is a singleton in its sample. The same CDR3 can be traced to other DNA sequences in this sample. The CDR3 loop is CSVTGGTEAFF. CDR3 bases: TGCAGCGTTACGGGGGGCACTGAAGCTTTCTTT. The chain joins TRBV29-1 to TRBJ1-1, with D possibly TRBD1 on 5 matching bases. In germline, CDR1 is SQVTM, CDR2 ANQGSEA. The CDR3 covers 11 residues. V was trimmed by 5 bases and J by 4 bases, leaving 8 bases between them.

The chain couples TRBV7-2 to TRBJ2-7; D is possibly TRBD2 (5 bases). Trimming shortened V by 3 bases and J by 2 bases, and 11 bases separated the two germline ends. The CDR3 totals 14 residues. Germline CDR1 is SGHTA and CDR2 is FQGNSA. This CDR3 is CASSLRRATYEQYF. DNA for the CDR3: TGTGCCAGCAGCTTGAGGCGGGCGACCTACGAGCAGTACTTC.

The chain is built from TRBV7-8 and TRBJ2-7; the D is unclear. V shed 2 bases and J shed 6 bases, with 5 bases lying between them. CDR3 length: 11 residues. Germline values: CDR1 SGHVS, CDR2 FQNEAQ. This CDR3 is CASSLKLEQYF. Here the CDR3 DNA reads TGTGCCAGCAGCTTAAAGCTCGAGCAGTACTTC.

The gene calls are TRBV23-1 and TRBJ2-5, with a possible D match to TRBD1 (6 bases). TRBV23-1 belongs to the ORF category, with a function that is uncertain. Between the trimmed V and J ends, which lost 7 bases and 1 base, there was a span of 22 bases. There are 17 residues in the CDR3. The CDR3 region is CASKVGRGARSQETQYF. The DNA of the CDR3 is TGCGCCAGCAAAGTCGGCAGGGGAGCGCGTTCCCAAGAGACCCAGTACTTC.

The chain recombines TRBV28 with TRBJ2-7; no reliable D call. This CDR3 region has 10 residues. The V end was cut by 5 bases, the J end by 6 bases, with 5 bases between. Germline V lookup: CDR1 MDHEN, CDR2 SYDVKM. The CDR3 bases are TGTGCCAGCAGTCGAGTCGAGCAGTACTTC. It specifies CASSRVEQYF. Together with reference TRBV28 and TRBJ2-7, the CDR3 gives the full variable domain: DVKVTQSSRYLVKRTGEKVFLECVQDMDHENMFWYRQDPGLGLRLIYFSYDVKMKEKGDIPEGYSVSREKKERFSLILESASTNQTSMYLCASSRVEQYFGPGTRLTVT.

This chain links TRBV4-2 with TRBJ2-2; 9 bases align to TRBD2. This CDR3 comprises 15 residues. The V gene's germline CDR1 is LGHNA and CDR2 YNFKEQ. J was trimmed by 4 bases and V by 4 bases; bases with no gene match: 4. DNA of the CDR3: TGTGCCAGCAGCCTCGGACTAGCGTCCACCGGGGAGCTGTTTTTT. This gives the protein CASSLGLASTGELFF.

The V and J genes are TRBV10-3 and TRBJ1-5, with 7 bases identical to TRBD1. CDR1 ENHRY and CDR2 SYGVKD come from the germline V gene. The CDR3 loop spans 15 amino acids. V lost 6 bases and J lost 3; bases outside the gene matches: 8. The CDR3 is CAISQGEAFNQPQHF. CDR3 nucleotide sequence: TGTGCCATCAGCCAGGGGGAGGCTTTCAATCAGCCCCAGCATTTT.

This clone was seen a handful of times. This chain connects TRBV10-3 to TRBJ1-2; D gene ambiguous. V lost 10 bases to trimming and J lost 8 bases, with 14 bases between them. The germline V gene encodes CDR1 ENHRY and CDR2 SYGVKD. The CDR3 runs 11 residues. For the CDR3, the DNA is TGTGCCACCACGAATATGCGCGGCTACACCTTC. It codes for CATTNMRGYTF.

V usage is TRBV10-3 and J usage is TRBJ1-1; the D is unclear. The CDR3 is 12 residues long. Looked up from germline, CDR1 is ENHRY and CDR2 is SYGVKD. Trimming cost V 0 bases and J 10 bases, with 9 bases left between them. The chain's CDR3 is CAISESEATAFF. CDR3 DNA sequence: TGTGCCATCAGTGAGTCAGAAGCCACAGCTTTCTTT.

The DNA of the CDR3 is TGTGCCAGCAGCGTCCGGGACAGGGGTGGGTATGGCTACACCTTC. Residues: CASSVRDRGGYGYTF. This chain uses TRBV9 with TRBJ1-2; TRBD1 matches 10 bases. Germline CDR1 SGDLS, CDR2 YYNGEE. The J segment lost 5 bases and the V segment lost 2 bases, leaving 6 bases of the junction unmatched. There are 15 residues in the CDR3. The whole variable domain, remainder taken from reference TRBV9 and TRBJ1-2, is DSGVTQTPKHLITATGQRVTLRCSPRSGDLSVYWYQQSLDQGLQFLIQYYNGEERAKGNILERFSAQQFPDLHSELNLSSLELGDSALYFCASSVRDRGGYGYTFGSGTRLTVV.

The chain links TRBV11-2 to TRBJ2-1; D might be TRBD2 (6 bases). V shed 2 bases and J shed 10 bases, with 15 bases lying between them. CDR1 SGHAT and CDR2 FQNNGV come from the germline V gene. There are 14 residues in the CDR3. The CDR3 here is CASSLRQASGEQFF. The DNA of the CDR3 is TGTGCCAGCAGCTTACGGCAGGCAAGCGGGGAGCAGTTCTTC.

This clone has only one observation. This chain's CDR3 is CASSHLPGQRSYEQYF. The CDR3 DNA sequence: TGTGCCAGCAGCCACCTTCCGGGACAGCGATCCTACGAGCAGTACTTC. The chain couples TRBV7-9 to TRBJ2-7; 7 bases match TRBD1. J was trimmed by 1 base and V by 5 bases; bases with no gene match: 11. CDR1 SEHNR and CDR2 FQNEAQ come from the germline V gene (reference sequence). This CDR3 has 16 amino acids.